The T cell receptor beta chain under discussion was sequenced for a study of CD8+CD57+ T cells in acquired aplastic anemia. There are 14 residues in the CDR3. Germline assignment: CDR1 SQVTM and CDR2 ANQGSEA. Trimming left V 2 bases short and J 4 bases short, with 15 bases between. Genomic DNA, the template, was used for profiling of the TCR beta VDJ and CDR3. Via MiXCR, TCRdb re-called the reads, giving one row per CDR3 protein. Of 400,000 to 500,000 distinct CDR3 sequences in the sample, 65% to 75% were seen once. This clonotype showed up just once. The chain employs TRBV29-1 and TRBJ2-7; D possibly corresponds to TRBD2 (5 bases). This receptor was identified in a human donor in good health, serving as a control. The sequenced sample was sorted CD4+, CD8+, or CD8+CD57+ T cells (not recorded which) from PBMCs. CDR3 loop: CSVELAGRDYEQYF. The CDR3, as DNA: TGCAGCGTTGAACTAGCTGGTCGAGATTACGAGCAGTACTTC.